The 29 T cell receptor beta chains reported below all come from one sample, sequenced in a study of CD8 T cells in ankylosing spondylitis. Overall study findings and caveats: For ankylosing spondylitis blood, a TCR beta motif of under 10 highly homologous variants appeared characteristic.

For these receptors, no antigen is known. A single record per CDR3 protein comes from TCRdb applying MiXCR to the 5' RACE reads. The sample holds over 200,000 distinct CDR3 sequences, about 16% seen once. Sequencing was carried out using blood, either unsorted or a sorted T cell fraction (not recorded which). The receptors derive from a male donor with ankylosing spondylitis.

The V and J genes are TRBV4-1 and TRBJ1-4, with 10 bases that match TRBD1. From germline, CDR1 is MGHRA and CDR2 YSYEKL. The junction had 3 bases not matched to a gene; V was cut back by 1 base and J by 4 bases. This CDR3 contains 16 residues. The CDR3 coding sequence is TGCGCCAGCAGCCAAGTAGACAGGGGGCTTAATGAAAAACTGTTTTTT. Its translation is CASSQVDRGLNEKLFF.

The chain links TRBV5-1 to TRBJ2-3, with 8 bases identical to TRBD1. From germline, CDR1 is SGHRS and CDR2 YFSETQ. The CDR3 extends over 16 amino acids. V lost 3 bases and J lost 0; bases outside the gene matches: 6. DNA for the CDR3: TGCGCCAGCAGCTCTGAGACAGGGGCTAGCACAGATACGCAGTATTTT. Its translation: CASSSETGASTDTQYF.

The chain is built from TRBV7-9 and TRBJ1-6; D might be TRBD1 (5 bases). With 6 bases removed from V and 8 bases from J, the gap between germline ends came to 14 bases. The CDR3 has 14 residues. Germline V gene sequence: CDR1 SEHNR, CDR2 FQNEAQ (reference sequence). The DNA of the CDR3 is TGTGCCAGCAGAATATCGGAGGGGTATTCACCCCTCCACTTT. Its translation is CASRISEGYSPLHF.

This chain uses TRBV15 with TRBJ2-5; D possibly corresponds to TRBD2 (7 bases). The CDR3 is 15 residues long. Germline CDR1 reads LNHNV; CDR2 reads YYDKDF (reference sequence). Trimming removed 7 bases from V and 2 bases from J, with 17 bases in between. In DNA, the CDR3 is TGTGCCACCACTCCCGAGGGGGGGCTTCAAGAGACCCAGTACTTC. It specifies CATTPEGGLQETQYF. The variable domain in full, with the rest retrieved from reference TRBV15 and TRBJ2-5, is DAMVIQNPRYQVTQFGKPVTLSCSQTLNHNVMYWYQQKSSQAPKLLFHYYDKDFNNEADTPDNFQSRRPNTSFCFLDIRSPGLGDTAMYLCATTPEGGLQETQYFGPGTRLLVL.

This clonotype occurred a few times. V usage is TRBV4-1 and J usage is TRBJ1-1, with 7 bases fitting TRBD1. CDR1 and CDR2 from the germline V gene are MGHRA and YSYEKL. The V gene end was trimmed by 2 bases and the J gene end by 1 base; junction bases not matched to a gene: 7. This CDR3 has 16 residues. Here the CDR3 reads CASSQTANRGNTEAFF. The DNA for the CDR3 is TGCGCCAGCAGCCAAACGGCCAACAGGGGGAACACTGAAGCTTTCTTT.

This sequence joins TRBV2 and TRBJ2-3; no firm D call. V was shortened by 0 bases and J by 2 bases, with 6 bases between the two germline ends. Germline V gene lookup returns CDR1 SNHLY and CDR2 FYNNEI. This CDR3 has 14 amino acids. The CDR3 spells CASSEAPSTDTQYF. In nucleotides, the CDR3 is TGTGCCAGCAGTGAAGCCCCTTCCACAGATACGCAGTATTTT.

This rearrangement joins TRBV28 to TRBJ1-4; TRBD1 agrees at 8 bases. The V and J ends lost 1 base and 8 bases, in that order; junction bases with no gene match: 12. Germline assignment: CDR1 MDHEN and CDR2 SYDVKM. The CDR3 spans 17 residues. CDR3 amino acids: CASSLFPVGTGGEKLFF. Written as DNA, the CDR3 is TGTGCCAGCAGTTTATTTCCAGTAGGGACAGGCGGAGAAAAACTGTTTTTT.

The chain employs TRBV6-1 and TRBJ2-7; 8 bases are shared with TRBD1. Germline CDR1 MNHNS, CDR2 SASEGT. The CDR3 length is 14 residues. With 6 bases clipped from V and 3 bases from J, the junction kept 7 bases outside the gene matches. CDR3 loop: CASSGQGIVYEQYF. CDR3 coding DNA: TGTGCCAGCAGCGGACAGGGAATAGTCTACGAGCAGTACTTC.

This clonotype was seen a handful of times. This rearrangement joins TRBV3-1 to TRBJ1-2; D ambiguous. The CDR3 runs 14 residues. The ends were cut back, 1 base at V and 2 bases at J, with 8 bases in the middle. The germline gives CDR1 LGHDT, CDR2 YNNKEL (reference sequence). The DNA of the CDR3 is TGTGCCAGCAGCCAAGTTGGTGGGAACTATGGCTACACCTTC. This sequence encodes CASSQVGGNYGYTF.

The chain recombines TRBV28 with TRBJ2-5, with D unclear. Germline values: CDR1 MDHEN, CDR2 SYDVKM. CDR3 length equals 12 residues. V was shortened by 5 bases and J by 5 bases, with 9 bases between the two germline ends. CDR3 residues: CASSRLGETQYF. The CDR3, as DNA: TGTGCCAGCAGTAGGTTAGGGGAGACCCAGTACTTC.

The gene calls are TRBV14 and TRBJ2-1; 9 nucleotides line up with TRBD1. Germline-derived CDR1 and CDR2 are SGHDN and FVKESK. This CDR3 has 16 amino acids. J lost 4 bases, V lost 6 bases, and 10 bases had no gene match. CDR3 sequence: CASRKEGTGLYNEQFF. DNA of the CDR3: TGTGCCAGCAGAAAAGAAGGGACAGGGCTATACAATGAGCAGTTCTTC.

The chain carries TRBV12-3 or TRBV12-4 and TRBJ2-3; 10 positions match TRBD2. The CDR3 has 13 residues. Losses at the gene ends were 6 bases for V and 5 bases for J; bases not matched to a gene: 2. The CDR3 loop is CASSLAGVDTQYF. The CDR3 DNA follows: TGTGCCAGCAGCCTAGCGGGAGTAGATACGCAGTATTTT.

The chain combines TRBV27 with TRBJ2-7; D uncertain. V lost 2 bases to trimming and J lost 4 bases, with 12 bases between them. Germline V CDR1 and CDR2: MNHEY, SMNVEV (reference sequence). This CDR3 has 14 amino acids. Here the CDR3 reads CASSLRVVGYEQYF. CDR3 sequence (DNA): TGTGCCAGCAGTTTACGAGTGGTAGGATACGAGCAGTACTTC.

V usage is TRBV20-1 and J usage is TRBJ2-7; TRBD1 agrees at 11 bases. Germline V lookup: CDR1 DFQATT, CDR2 SNEGSKA (reference sequence). V lost 3 bases, J lost 3 bases, and 7 bases stayed unmatched. The length of the CDR3 is 15 residues. The CDR3 protein is CSARGTGTGGYEQYF. DNA for the CDR3: TGCAGTGCTAGGGGGACCGGGACAGGGGGCTACGAGCAGTACTTC.

This clonotype has more than one count but fewer than ten. The chain uses TRBV7-9 and TRBJ2-3, with 10 bases lining up with TRBD2. The CDR3 consists of 15 residues. Unmatched junction bases numbered 6, after V lost 5 bases and J lost 4 bases. Germline assignment: CDR1 SEHNR and CDR2 FQNEAQ (reference sequence). The CDR3 protein is CASSPFSGGPDTQYF. CDR3 in DNA: TGTGCCAGCAGCCCCTTTAGCGGGGGGCCAGATACGCAGTATTTT.

This clonotype was recorded a few times. The chain is built from TRBV4-3 and TRBJ2-5; TRBD1 agrees at 8 bases. Germline CDR1 is LGHNA and CDR2 is YSLEER. The V gene end was trimmed by 0 bases and the J gene end by 5 bases; junction bases not matched to a gene: 14. The CDR3 runs 18 residues. The CDR3 is CASSQDPMGTGPQETQYF. Written as DNA, the CDR3 is TGCGCCAGCAGCCAAGATCCGATGGGGACAGGACCCCAGGAGACCCAGTACTTC.

This clonotype was seen only a few times. The CDR3 region is CASSQGDRAYEQYF. The CDR3, as DNA: TGTGCCAGCAGCCAAGGGGACAGGGCCTACGAGCAGTACTTC. J is TRBJ2-7 and V is TRBV7-9; 9 bases fit TRBD1. V shed 5 bases and J 2 bases; nucleotides not matched to a gene: 4. The CDR3 loop spans 14 amino acids. The germline gives CDR1 SEHNR, CDR2 FQNEAQ (reference sequence). The complete variable domain, with remaining parts taken from reference TRBV7-9 and TRBJ2-7, reads DTGVSQNPRHKITKRGQNVTFRCDPISEHNRLYWYRQTLGQGPEFLTYFQNEAQLEKSRLLSDRFSAERPKGSFSTLEIQRTEQGDSAMYLCASSQGDRAYEQYFGPGTRLTVT.

The sample holds a few counts of this clonotype. The genes are TRBV20-1 and TRBJ2-7, with 9 bases lining up with TRBD1. Losses at the gene ends were 0 bases for V and 2 bases for J; bases not matched to a gene: 5. CDR1 is DFQATT, CDR2 SNEGSKA, per germline (reference sequence). The length of the CDR3 is 15 residues. CDR3 in DNA: TGCAGTGCTAGAGATCGGGGACAGGGACCCTACGAGCAGTACTTC. This sequence encodes CSARDRGQGPYEQYF.

This clonotype occurred a few times. This sequence joins TRBV3-1 and TRBJ2-1, with 10 bases fitting TRBD2. Looked up from germline, CDR1 is LGHDT and CDR2 is YNNKEL (reference sequence). CDR3 length: 14 residues. The junction had 1 base not matched to a gene; V was cut back by 4 bases and J by 4 bases. The CDR3: CASSPLAGYNEQFF. CDR3 in DNA: TGTGCCAGCAGCCCACTAGCGGGGTACAATGAGCAGTTCTTC.

The CDR3, as DNA: TGTGCCAGCAGCTTTTTTGAGGCAGACCCGAACACTGAAGCTTTCTTT. Protein product: CASSFFEADPNTEAFF. This rearrangement joins TRBV7-9 to TRBJ1-1, with D unclear. Germline V gene lookup returns CDR1 SEHNR and CDR2 FQNEAQ (reference sequence). V was cut by 3 bases and J by 1 base, with 15 bases left in between. The CDR3 covers 16 residues. Based on the CDR3 plus reference TRBV7-9 and TRBJ1-1, the full variable domain is DTGVSQNPRHKITKRGQNVTFRCDPISEHNRLYWYRQTLGQGPEFLTYFQNEAQLEKSRLLSDRFSAERPKGSFSTLEIQRTEQGDSAMYLCASSFFEADPNTEAFFGQGTRLTVV.

The V call is TRBV6-5, the J call TRBJ2-7, with D perhaps TRBD1 (6 bases). The V gene's germline CDR1 is MNHEY and CDR2 SVGAGI. The CDR3 has 14 amino acids. V lost 0 bases, J lost 3 bases, and 9 bases lay in between. The CDR3 protein is CASSYSDRVYEQYF. CDR3 coding DNA: TGTGCCAGCAGTTACTCGGACAGAGTCTACGAGCAGTACTTC.

This clonotype has a handful of counts. The V and J genes are TRBV7-2 and TRBJ2-3; 11 bases are a match to TRBD1. The CDR3 consists of 16 residues. The germline gives CDR1 SGHTA, CDR2 FQGNSA. The V and J ends lost 3 bases and 5 bases, in that order; junction bases with no gene match: 7. The CDR3 protein is CASSFLGQGAKDTQYF. Here the CDR3 DNA reads TGTGCCAGCAGCTTTCTAGGACAGGGGGCCAAAGATACGCAGTATTTT.

This clonotype was seen a few times. The genes are TRBV4-3 and TRBJ2-1; 9 positions agree with TRBD1. Germline lookup yields CDR1 LGHNA and CDR2 YSLEER. V was pared by 5 bases and J by 7 bases, with 3 bases of the junction left unmatched. The CDR3 runs 13 residues. The CDR3 loop reads CASSGDRENEQFF. Written as DNA, the CDR3 is TGCGCCAGCAGCGGGGACAGGGAAAATGAGCAGTTCTTC.

This sequence joins TRBV12-3 or TRBV12-4 and TRBJ2-1, with TRBD2 matching over 12 bases. Unmatched junction bases numbered 5, after V lost 4 bases and J lost 4 bases. This CDR3 contains 16 residues. The CDR3 coding sequence is TGTGCCAGCAGTTCTTCTAGCGGGAGGGATTACAATGAGCAGTTCTTC. This translates into CASSSSSGRDYNEQFF.

This clonotype was seen more than once but under ten times. CDR3 loop: CASRNWDGYTF. CDR3 nucleotides: TGTGCCAGCAGAAACTGGGATGGCTACACCTTC. J is TRBJ1-2 and V is TRBV27, with no clear D. The CDR3 contains 11 residues. Looked up from germline, CDR1 is MNHEY and CDR2 is SMNVEV (reference sequence). V lost 6 bases to trimming and J lost 6 bases, with 8 bases between them.

The V call is TRBV19, the J call TRBJ1-1; weak D call: TRBD1 (5 bases). Per the germline V gene, CDR1 is LNHDA and CDR2 is SQIVND (reference sequence). With 5 bases removed from V and 3 bases from J, the gap between germline ends came to 10 bases. The CDR3 length is 13 residues. The DNA of the CDR3 is TGTGCCAGTAGTTCCACAGGATACACTGAAGCTTTCTTT. Protein product: CASSSTGYTEAFF.

The chain employs TRBV25-1 and TRBJ2-7, with a tentative D call TRBD2 (5 bases). V shed 4 bases and J shed 0 bases, with 13 bases lying between them. The V gene's germline CDR1 is MGHDK and CDR2 SYGVNS. The length of the CDR3 is 15 residues. The CDR3 nucleotides are TGTGCCAGCAGTGTTGCGACTAAAATCTCCTACGAGCAGTACTTC. Protein sequence: CASSVATKISYEQYF.

This clonotype appeared many times. This chain joins TRBV28 and TRBJ2-7; 7 bases map to TRBD2. Trimming removed 6 bases from V and 6 bases from J; junction bases left unmatched: 11. The CDR3 has 14 residues. CDR1 is MDHEN, CDR2 SYDVKM, per germline. CDR3 in DNA: TGTGCCAGCAGGGGCCGGGACTACGAATTCGAGCAGTACTTC. Translated: CASRGRDYEFEQYF. The full variable domain, in which reference TRBV28 and TRBJ2-7 provide the parts outside the CDR3, is DVKVTQSSRYLVKRTGEKVFLECVQDMDHENMFWYRQDPGLGLRLIYFSYDVKMKEKGDIPEGYSVSREKKERFSLILESASTNQTSMYLCASRGRDYEFEQYFGPGTRLTVT.

This clonotype was detected a few times. The V gene is TRBV27, the J gene TRBJ1-1; 7 bases fit TRBD1. The CDR3 has 13 amino acids. Germline CDR1 reads MNHEY; CDR2 reads SMNVEV (reference sequence). Losses at the gene ends were 4 bases for V and 4 bases for J; bases not matched to a gene: 3. This chain's CDR3 is CASSWRDSTEAFF. CDR3 DNA sequence: TGTGCCAGCAGTTGGCGGGACAGCACTGAAGCTTTCTTT.